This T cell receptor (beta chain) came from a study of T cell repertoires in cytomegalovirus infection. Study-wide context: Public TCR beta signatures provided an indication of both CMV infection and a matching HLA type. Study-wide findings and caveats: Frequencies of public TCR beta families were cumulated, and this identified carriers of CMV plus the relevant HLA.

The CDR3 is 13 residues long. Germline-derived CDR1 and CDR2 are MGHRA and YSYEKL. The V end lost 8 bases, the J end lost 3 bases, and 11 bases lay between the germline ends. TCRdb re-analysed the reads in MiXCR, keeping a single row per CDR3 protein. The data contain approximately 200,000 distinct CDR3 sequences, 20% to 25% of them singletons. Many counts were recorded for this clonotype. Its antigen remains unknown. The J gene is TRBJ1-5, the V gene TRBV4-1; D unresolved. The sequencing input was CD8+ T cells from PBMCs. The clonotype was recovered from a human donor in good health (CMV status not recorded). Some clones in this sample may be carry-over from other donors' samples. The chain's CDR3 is CASALNYNQPQHF. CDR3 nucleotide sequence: TGCGCCAGCGCGCTAAATTACAATCAGCCCCAGCATTTT.